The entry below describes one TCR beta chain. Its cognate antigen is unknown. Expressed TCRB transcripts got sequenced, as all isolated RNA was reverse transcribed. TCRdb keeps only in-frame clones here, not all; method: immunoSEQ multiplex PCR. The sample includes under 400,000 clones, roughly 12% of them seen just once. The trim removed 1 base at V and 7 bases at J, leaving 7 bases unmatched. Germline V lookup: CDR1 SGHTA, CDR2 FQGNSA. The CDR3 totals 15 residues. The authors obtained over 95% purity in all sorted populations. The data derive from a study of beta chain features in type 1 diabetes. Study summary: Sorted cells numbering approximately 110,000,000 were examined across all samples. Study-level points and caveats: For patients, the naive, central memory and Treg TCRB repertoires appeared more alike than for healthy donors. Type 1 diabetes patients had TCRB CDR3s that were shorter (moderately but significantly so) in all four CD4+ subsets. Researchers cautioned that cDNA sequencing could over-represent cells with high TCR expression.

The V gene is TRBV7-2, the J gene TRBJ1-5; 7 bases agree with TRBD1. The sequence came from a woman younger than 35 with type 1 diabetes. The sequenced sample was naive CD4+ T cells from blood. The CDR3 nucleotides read TGTGCCAGCAGCTTAGGTGGGCAGGGGGGACAGCCCCAGCATTTT. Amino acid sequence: CASSLGGQGGQPQHF.